This T cell receptor beta chain was sequenced for a study of shared clonotypes between healthy human individuals. Sequencing was performed with immunoSEQ multiplex PCR; in TCRdb, only in-frame clones are kept and a portion is missing. Among around 980,000 clones listed, more than 75% were seen once. This clone was seen once. The antigen is not known. Per the germline V gene, CDR1 is MNHEY and CDR2 is SMNVEV (reference sequence). The J segment lost 3 bases and the V segment lost 6 bases, leaving 5 bases of the junction unmatched. This CDR3 contains 13 residues. Notes on the study in general: For sorted subsets, rarefaction showed incomplete sequencing despite large depth. It was the non-shared clonotypes that had lower generation probabilities than clonotypes shared by all four donors. Richness estimates generally favored naive over memory subsets. In a few donors, about 5% of naive CD4 clonotypes appeared in common.

The chain carries TRBV27 and TRBJ2-7, with 7 nucleotides matching TRBD1. The material sequenced was memory CD4+ T cells from PBMCs. Described subset: CD45RA-negative fraction. The sequence was obtained from a man in his late teens or twenties in good health. Some clones in this sample may be carry-over from other donors' samples. The CDR3 DNA follows: TGTGCCAGCAGGACAGGGAGACTCTACGAGCAGTACTTC. Translation: CASRTGRLYEQYF.